The source of this T cell receptor beta chain is a study of technical replicates of blood from a handful of donors. The assay was immunoSEQ multiplex PCR, and TCRdb's table has in-frame clones only and misses some. Of over 70,000 clones in the sample, around 97% were seen once. The CDR3 is made up of 15 amino acids. In germline, CDR1 is GTSNPN, CDR2 SVGIG (reference sequence). The V gene end was trimmed by 0 bases and the J gene end by 0 bases; junction bases not matched to a gene: 3. The gene calls are TRBV30 and TRBJ1-2, with 8 bases fitting TRBD1. The origin of this receptor is a human donor in good health. Sequencing used T cells isolated from PBMCs. DNA of the CDR3: TGTGCCTGGAGTGTGGGACAGGCGACTAACTATGGCTACACCTTC. Residues: CAWSVGQATNYGYTF.